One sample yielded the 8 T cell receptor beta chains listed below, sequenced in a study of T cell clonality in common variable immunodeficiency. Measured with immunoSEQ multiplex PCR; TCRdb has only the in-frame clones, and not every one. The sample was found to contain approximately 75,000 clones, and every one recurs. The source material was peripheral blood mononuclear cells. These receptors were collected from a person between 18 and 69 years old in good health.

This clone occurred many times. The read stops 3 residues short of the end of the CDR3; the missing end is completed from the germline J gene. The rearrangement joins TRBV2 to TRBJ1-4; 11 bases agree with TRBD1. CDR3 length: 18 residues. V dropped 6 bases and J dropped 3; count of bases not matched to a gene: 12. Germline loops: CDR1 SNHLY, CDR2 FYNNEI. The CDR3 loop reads CASRYLGGQGAPNEKLFF. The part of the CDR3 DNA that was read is TGTGCCAGCAGATACTTGGGAGGACAGGGGGCCCCTAATGAAAAA. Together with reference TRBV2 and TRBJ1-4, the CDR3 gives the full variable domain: EPEVTQTPSHQVTQMGQEVILRCVPISNHLYFYWYRQILGQKVEFLVSFYNNEISEKSEIFDDQFSVERPDGSNFTLKIRSTKLEDSAMYFCASRYLGGQGAPNEKLFFGSGTQLSVL.

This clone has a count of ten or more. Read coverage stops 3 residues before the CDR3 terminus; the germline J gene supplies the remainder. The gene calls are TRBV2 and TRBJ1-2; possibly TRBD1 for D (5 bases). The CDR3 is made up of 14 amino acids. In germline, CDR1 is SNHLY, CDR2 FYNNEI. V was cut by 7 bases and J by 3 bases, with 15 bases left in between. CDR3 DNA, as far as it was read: TGTGCCAGCACGACCCCGGGACTAGACTATGGC. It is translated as CASTTPGLDYG. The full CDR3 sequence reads CASTTPGLDYGYTF. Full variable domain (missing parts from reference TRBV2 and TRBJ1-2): EPEVTQTPSHQVTQMGQEVILRCVPISNHLYFYWYRQILGQKVEFLVSFYNNEISEKSEIFDDQFSVERPDGSNFTLKIRSTKLEDSAMYFCASTTPGLDYGYTFGSGTRLTVV.

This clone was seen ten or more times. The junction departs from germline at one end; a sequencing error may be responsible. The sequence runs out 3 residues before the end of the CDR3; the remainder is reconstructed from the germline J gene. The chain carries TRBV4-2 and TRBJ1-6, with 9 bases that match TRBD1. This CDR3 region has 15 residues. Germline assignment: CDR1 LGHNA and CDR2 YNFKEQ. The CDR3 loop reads CASSQGQGSNSPLHF. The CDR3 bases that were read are TGCGCCAGCAGCCAAGGACAGGGGAGCAATTCACCC.

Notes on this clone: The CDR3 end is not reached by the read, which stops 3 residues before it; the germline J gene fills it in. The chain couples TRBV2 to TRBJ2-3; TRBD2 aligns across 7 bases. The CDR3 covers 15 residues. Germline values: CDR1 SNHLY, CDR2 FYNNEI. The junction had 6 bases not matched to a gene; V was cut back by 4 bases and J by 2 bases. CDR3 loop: CASSGGRGYTDTQYF. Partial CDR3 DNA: TGTGCCAGCAGTGGTGGGAGGGGATACACAGATACG.

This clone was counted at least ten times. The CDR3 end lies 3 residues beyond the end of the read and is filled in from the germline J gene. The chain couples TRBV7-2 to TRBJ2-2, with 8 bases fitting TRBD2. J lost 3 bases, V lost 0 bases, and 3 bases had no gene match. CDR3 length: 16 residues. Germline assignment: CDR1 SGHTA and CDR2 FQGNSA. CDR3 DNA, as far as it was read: TGTGCCAGCAGCTTAGCGGGGACTAGTTACACCGGGGAG. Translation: CASSLAGTSYTGE. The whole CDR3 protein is CASSLAGTSYTGELFF.

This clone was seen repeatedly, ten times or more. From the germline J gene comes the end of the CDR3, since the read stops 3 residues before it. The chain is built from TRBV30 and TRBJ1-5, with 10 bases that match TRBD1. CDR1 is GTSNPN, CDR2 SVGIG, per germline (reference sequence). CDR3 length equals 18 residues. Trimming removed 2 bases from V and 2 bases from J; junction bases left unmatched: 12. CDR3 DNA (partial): TGTGCCTGGAGTCTGGACAGGGGGACTCCCACGGGCAATCAGCCC. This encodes CAWSLDRGTPTGNQP. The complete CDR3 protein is CAWSLDRGTPTGNQPQHF.

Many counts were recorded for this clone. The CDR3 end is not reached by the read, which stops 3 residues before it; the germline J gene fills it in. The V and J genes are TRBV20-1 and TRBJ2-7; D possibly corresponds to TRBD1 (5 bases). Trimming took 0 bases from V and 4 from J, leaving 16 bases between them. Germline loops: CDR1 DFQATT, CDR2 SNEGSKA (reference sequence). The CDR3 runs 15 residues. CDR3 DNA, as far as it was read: TGCAGTGCTAGAGATCTGGGAACAGGAGCTTACGAG. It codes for CSARDLGTGAYE. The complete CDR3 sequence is CSARDLGTGAYEQYF.

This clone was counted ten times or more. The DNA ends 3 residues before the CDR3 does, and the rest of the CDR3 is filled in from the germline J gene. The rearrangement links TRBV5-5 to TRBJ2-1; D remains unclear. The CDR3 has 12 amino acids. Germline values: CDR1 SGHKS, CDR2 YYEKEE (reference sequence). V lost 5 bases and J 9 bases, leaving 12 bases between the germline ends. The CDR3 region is CASSFHTPEQFF. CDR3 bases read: TGTGCCAGCAGTTTTCACACCCCTGAG. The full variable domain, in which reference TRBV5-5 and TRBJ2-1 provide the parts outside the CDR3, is DAGVTQSPTHLIKTRGQQVTLRCSPISGHKSVSWYQQVLGQGPQFIFQYYEKEERGRGNFPDRFSARQFPNYSSELNVNALLLGDSALYLCASSFHTPEQFFGPGTRLTVL.